These 21 T cell receptor beta chains came from one sample sequenced in a study of blood T cell repertoires in COVID-19 (TCRdb year 2020). Library preparation was by the immunoSEQ multiplex PCR assay. In TCRdb, the immuneACCESS table is reduced to in-frame sequences with V and J assigned. These tables do not hold every clone; where another copy was compared, an unresolved V gene accounts for under half, and the others remain unexplained. The sample records a few hundred thousand clones, under 90% of which are singletons. 1.8% of the sample rests with the top ten. Specimen: peripheral blood. The receptors come from a woman aged 25 to 45 with COVID-19, enrolled during active disease.

The chain carries TRBV7-6 and TRBJ2-3, with 7 nucleotides matching TRBD1. Unmatched junction bases numbered 3, after V lost 5 bases and J lost 4 bases. The V gene's germline CDR1 is SGHVS and CDR2 FNYEAQ. The CDR3 contains 13 residues. For the CDR3, the DNA is TGTGCCAGCAGCCGGGGACAGTCAGATACGCAGTATTTT. This translates into CASSRGQSDTQYF.

The V gene is TRBV12-5, the J gene TRBJ2-1; D might be TRBD2 (6 bases). The CDR3 spans 15 residues. The germline V and J ends were trimmed by 3 bases and 7 bases, with 16 bases remaining between them. Germline CDR1 reads LGHNT; CDR2 reads FRNRAP. This CDR3 reads CASGFLPSSVNEQFF. The CDR3 DNA is TGTGCTAGTGGTTTCCTTCCCTCTAGCGTTAATGAGCAGTTCTTC. The full variable domain, in which reference TRBV12-5 and TRBJ2-1 provide the parts outside the CDR3, is DARVTQTPRHKVTEMGQEVTMRCQPILGHNTVFWYRQTMMQGLELLAYFRNRAPLDDSGMPKDRFSAEMPDATLATLKIQPSEPRDSAVYFCASGFLPSSVNEQFFGPGTRLTVL.

The gene calls are TRBV2 and TRBJ2-7; perhaps TRBD2 as D (5 bases). Per the germline V gene, CDR1 is SNHLY and CDR2 is FYNNEI. The CDR3 spans 13 residues. Trimming cost V 0 bases and J 4 bases, with 7 bases left between them. CDR3 sequence: CASSEAPGYEQYV. CDR3 DNA: TGTGCCAGCAGTGAAGCGCCGGGGTACGAGCAGTACGTC.

The chain combines TRBV5-6 with TRBJ2-7; tentatively, D is TRBD2 (5 bases). This CDR3 region has 14 residues. Looked up from germline, CDR1 is SGHDT and CDR2 is YYEEEE. V lost 4 bases, J lost 1 base, and 12 bases lay in between. The CDR3 loop reads CASSPGSGSYEQYF. The CDR3 DNA sequence: TGTGCCAGCAGCCCGGGGTCGGGGTCCTACGAGCAGTACTTC.

The rearrangement links TRBV11-2 to TRBJ2-1, with D possibly matching TRBD1 (6 bases). The germline gives CDR1 SGHAT, CDR2 FQNNGV. With 5 bases removed from V and 0 bases from J, the gap between germline ends came to 11 bases. The CDR3 totals 15 residues. CDR3 amino acids: CASSPQGRSYNEQFF. The CDR3 DNA follows: TGTGCCAGCAGCCCCCAGGGGCGCTCCTACAATGAGCAGTTCTTC.

This clone has only a few counts. The chain employs TRBV18 and TRBJ2-7, with 9 bases matching TRBD1. Germline-derived CDR1 and CDR2 are KGHSH and LQKENI. The CDR3 length is 14 residues. The trim removed 2 bases at V and 7 bases at J, leaving 6 bases unmatched. CDR3 region: CASSPGTGTREQYF. In DNA form, the CDR3 reads TGTGCCAGCTCACCAGGGACAGGGACGAGAGAGCAGTACTTC.

The J gene is TRBJ1-5, the V gene TRBV15; D remains unclear. Trimming left V 0 bases short and J 0 bases short, with 15 bases between. The CDR3 is 18 residues long. CDR1 LNHNV and CDR2 YYDKDF come from the germline V gene (reference sequence). CDR3 sequence reads: CATSRDHPRRDSNQPQHF. CDR3 bases: TGTGCCACCAGCAGAGATCATCCCAGGAGGGATAGCAATCAGCCCCAGCATTTT.

This clone appeared a single time. V usage is TRBV6-6 and J usage is TRBJ2-7, with a possible D match to TRBD2 (5 bases). CDR1 is MNHNY and CDR2 is SVGAGI in the germline V gene (reference sequence). V was shortened by 4 bases and J by 4 bases, with 11 bases between the two germline ends. The CDR3 spans 13 residues. CDR3 bases: TGTGCCAGCAGTTTCGGAGGCGGGTACGAGCAGTACGTC. It codes for CASSFGGGYEQYV.

The gene calls are TRBV3-1 (or the pseudogene TRBV3-2) and TRBJ2-7, with 7 nucleotides matching TRBD1. Germline V CDR1 and CDR2: LGHDT, YNNKEL (reference sequence). The CDR3 loop spans 13 amino acids. With V trimmed by 5 bases and J by 7 bases, 8 bases remained unmatched. This CDR3 is CASSKTRGREQYV. As DNA, the CDR3 is TGTGCCAGCAGCAAGACCAGGGGGAGAGAGCAGTACGTC.

This clone has a single count. The chain is built from TRBV6-5 and TRBJ2-1, with 7 positions matching TRBD1. CDR1 and CDR2 (germline): MNHEY, SVGAGI. V was pared by 6 bases and J by 6 bases, with 8 bases of the junction left unmatched. This CDR3 spans 14 amino acids. CDR3: CASRGTVPPNEQFF. CDR3 sequence (DNA): TGTGCCAGCAGGGGGACAGTCCCTCCCAATGAGCAGTTCTTC.

The chain carries TRBV6-5 and TRBJ2-1, with D unresolved. CDR1 is MNHEY and CDR2 is SVGAGI in the germline V gene. V lost 5 bases to trimming and J lost 7 bases, with 9 bases between them. The CDR3 covers 12 residues. DNA for the CDR3: TGTGCCAGCAGTAAGACCGGGAATGAGCAGTTCTTC. Protein: CASSKTGNEQFF.

The chain carries TRBV7-2 and TRBJ2-7; 8 bases line up with TRBD1. Germline CDR1 reads SGHTA; CDR2 reads FQGNSA. The CDR3 has 15 residues. Trimming cost V 5 bases and J 3 bases; bases outside gene matches: 9. The CDR3 loop is CASSIRTGLGYEQYF. In nucleotides, the CDR3 is TGTGCCAGCAGCATCCGGACAGGGTTAGGCTACGAGCAGTACTTC.

The CDR3 sequence: CASSLRTETNYGYTF. For the CDR3, the DNA is TGTGCCAGCAGCCTCAGGACAGAAACTAACTATGGCTACACCTTC. The J gene is TRBJ1-2, the V gene TRBV3-1 (or the pseudogene TRBV3-2); possible D gene TRBD1, 6 bases. CDR1 LGHDT and CDR2 YNNKEL come from the germline V gene (reference sequence). The CDR3 is 15 amino acids. V shed 4 bases and J shed 0 bases, with 12 bases lying between them.

This clone has just a few counts. The rearrangement links TRBV7-9 to TRBJ2-1; D gene uncertain. CDR1 SEHNR and CDR2 FQNEAQ come from the germline V gene (reference sequence). Trimming took off 6 bases at V and 8 bases at J, with 11 bases between the two ends. This CDR3 is built from 12 residues. In nucleotides, the CDR3 is TGTGCCAGCAGAAATCTAGGAGATGAGCAGTTCTTC. This encodes CASRNLGDEQFF.

The chain links TRBV4-1 to TRBJ2-1; D is ambiguous. V was clipped by 3 bases and J by 7 bases, with 10 bases between them. Germline values: CDR1 MGHRA, CDR2 YSYEKL. The CDR3 sequence is 13 residues long. CDR3 DNA: TGCGCCAGCAGCCACCCCCCCCGGAATGAGCAGTTCTTC. This encodes CASSHPPRNEQFF.

CDR3 bases: TGTGCCAGTAGTATAGCCCACAGAACCGGGGAGCTGTTTTTT. Protein sequence: CASSIAHRTGELFF. The rearrangement joins TRBV19 to TRBJ2-2; D is ambiguous. V dropped 1 base and J dropped 5 bases, with 8 bases sitting between them. The CDR3 consists of 14 residues. Germline CDR1 and CDR2: LNHDA and SQIVND (reference sequence).

This rearrangement joins TRBV9 to TRBJ2-2; 7 bases match TRBD1. After removal of 1 base from V and 4 bases from J, the junction contained 4 bases not matched to a gene. The CDR3 sequence is 15 residues long. CDR1 is SGDLS, CDR2 YYNGEE, per germline. The CDR3 nucleotides read TGTGCCAGCAGCGTAATAGGGGACAGCACCGGGGAGCTGTTTTTT. It yields the protein CASSVIGDSTGELFF.

This clone was detected a few times. V and J are TRBV6-5 and TRBJ2-7, with D perhaps matching TRBD1 (5 bases). Germline-derived CDR1 and CDR2 are MNHEY and SVGAGI. The ends were cut back, 6 bases at V and 0 bases at J, with 15 bases in the middle. This CDR3 comprises 15 residues. CDR3 residues: CASRAIDRSSYEQYV. The CDR3 DNA is TGTGCCAGCAGAGCGATCGACAGAAGCTCCTACGAGCAGTACGTC.

V is TRBV3-1 (or the pseudogene TRBV3-2) and J is TRBJ2-1; no reliable D call. Trimming pared 4 bases from V and 8 bases from J, leaving 6 bases between. Germline V lookup: CDR1 LGHDT, CDR2 YNNKEL (reference sequence). This CDR3 is built from 11 residues. DNA for the CDR3: TGTGCCAGCAGCCTTGGCCATGAGCAGTTCTTC. Translation: CASSLGHEQFF.

V gene TRBV2 combines with J gene TRBJ2-7; D possibly corresponds to TRBD2 (5 bases). Looked up from germline, CDR1 is SNHLY and CDR2 is FYNNEI. There are 13 residues in the CDR3. V was cut by 6 bases and J by 5 bases, with 14 bases left in between. The CDR3 DNA is TGTGCCAGCAGCGGGGTTGTTCGGAACGAGCAGTACTTC. Protein sequence: CASSGVVRNEQYF.

Here the CDR3 DNA reads TGTGCCAGCAGCTTACAAACAGGGGGGAATTCACCCCTCCACTTT. Encoded protein: CASSLQTGGNSPLHF. V is TRBV5-4 and J is TRBJ1-6, with 8 bases fitting TRBD1. V dropped 2 bases and J dropped 7; count of bases not matched to a gene: 5. CDR1 is SGHNT and CDR2 is YYREEE in the germline V gene (reference sequence). The length of the CDR3 is 15 residues.